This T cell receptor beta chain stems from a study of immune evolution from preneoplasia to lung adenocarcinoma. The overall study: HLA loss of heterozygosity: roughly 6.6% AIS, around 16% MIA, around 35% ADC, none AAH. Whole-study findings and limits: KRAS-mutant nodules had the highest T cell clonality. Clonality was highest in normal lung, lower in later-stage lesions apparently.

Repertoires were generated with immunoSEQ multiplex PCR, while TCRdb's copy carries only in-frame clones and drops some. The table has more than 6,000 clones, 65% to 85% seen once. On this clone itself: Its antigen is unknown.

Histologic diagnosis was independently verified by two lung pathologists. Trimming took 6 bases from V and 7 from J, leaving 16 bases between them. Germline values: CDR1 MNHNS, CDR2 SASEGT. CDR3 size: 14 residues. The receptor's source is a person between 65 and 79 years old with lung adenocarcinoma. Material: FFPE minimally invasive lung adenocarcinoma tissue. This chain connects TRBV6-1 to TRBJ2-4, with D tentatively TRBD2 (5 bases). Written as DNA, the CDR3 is TGTGCCAGCAGGGAGGACCCCTCCACGAACATTCAGTACTTC. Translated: CASREDPSTNIQYF.